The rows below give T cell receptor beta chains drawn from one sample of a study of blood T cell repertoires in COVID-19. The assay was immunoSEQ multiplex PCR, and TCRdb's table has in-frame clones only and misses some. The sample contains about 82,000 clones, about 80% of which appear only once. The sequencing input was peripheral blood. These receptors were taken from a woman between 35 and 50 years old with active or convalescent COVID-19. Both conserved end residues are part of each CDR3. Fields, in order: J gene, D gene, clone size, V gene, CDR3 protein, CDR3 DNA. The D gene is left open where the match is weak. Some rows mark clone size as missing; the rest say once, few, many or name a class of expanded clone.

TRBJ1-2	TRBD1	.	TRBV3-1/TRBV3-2	CASSPTGGLYGYTF	TGTGCCAGCAGCCCGACAGGGGGTCTCTATGGCTACACCTTC
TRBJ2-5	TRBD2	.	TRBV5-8	CASSLARGGETQYF	TGTGCCAGCAGCTTGGCCCGGGGGGGAGAGACCCAGTACTTC
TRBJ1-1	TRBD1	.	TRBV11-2	CASSLGFGQGINTEAFF	TGTGCCAGCAGCTTAGGGTTTGGACAGGGTATCAACACTGAAGCTTTCTTT
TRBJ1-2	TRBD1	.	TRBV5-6	CASSWPGVSLGQGDYGYTF	TGTGCCAGCAGCTGGCCTGGGGTTTCCCTAGGACAGGGCGATTATGGCTACACCTTC
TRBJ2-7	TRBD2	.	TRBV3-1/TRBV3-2	CASSQVISGMAYEQYF	TGTGCCAGCAGCCAAGTGATTAGCGGGATGGCCTACGAGCAGTACTTC
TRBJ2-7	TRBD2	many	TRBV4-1	CASSQDVGGYEQYF	TGCGCCAGCAGCCAAGATGTGGGGGGGTACGAGCAGTACTTC
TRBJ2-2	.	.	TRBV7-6	CASSLAGTRTGELFF	TGTGCCAGCAGCTTAGCCGGGACACGAACCGGGGAGCTGTTTTTT
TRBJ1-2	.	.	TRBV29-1	CSVEGGQGIYYGYTF	TGCAGCGTTGAAGGTGGGCAGGGCATATACTATGGCTACACCTTC
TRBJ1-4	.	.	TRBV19	CASSVGAINEKLFF	TGTGCCAGTAGTGTTGGGGCAATTAATGAAAAACTGTTTTTT
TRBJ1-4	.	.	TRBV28	CASSLRDEKLFF	TGTGCCAGCAGTCTCCGGGATGAAAAACTGTTTTTT
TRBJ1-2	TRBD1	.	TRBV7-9	CASSLLWDRNYGYTF	TGTGCCAGCAGCTTACTTTGGGACAGGAACTATGGCTACACCTTC
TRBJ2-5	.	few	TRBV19	CASSMTTGDQETQYF	TGTGCCAGTAGTATGACCACCGGGGACCAAGAGACCCAGTACTTC
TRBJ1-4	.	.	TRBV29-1	CSVQTPGEKLFF	TGCAGCGTTCAAACCCCGGGGGAAAAACTGTTTTTT
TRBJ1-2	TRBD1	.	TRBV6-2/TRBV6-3	CASSYGQGSSGYTF	TGTGCCAGCAGCTATGGACAGGGGAGTAGCGGCTACACCTTC
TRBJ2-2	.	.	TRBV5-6	CASSFKLVPNTGELFF	TGTGCCAGCAGCTTCAAACTAGTCCCCAACACCGGGGAGCTGTTTTTT